This T cell receptor beta chain was identified in a study of T cells after yellow fever vaccination. The study, taken as a whole, reports: Researchers report a weaker secondary response that nonetheless peaked faster, day 5 versus 15.

TCRdb recomputed calls from the 5' RACE reads with MiXCR, one row per CDR3 protein. The table has around 300,000 distinct CDR3 sequences, approximately 4.3% seen once. Concerning this clonotype: Its target is unknown.

Trimming took 6 bases from V and 5 from J, leaving 16 bases between them. Germline V lookup: CDR1 SGHRS, CDR2 YFSETQ. The CDR3 has 14 residues. V is TRBV5-1 and J is TRBJ2-3; no clear D. The input for sequencing was PBMCs, taken 15 days after the yellow fever booster vaccination. The receptor was derived from a man aged 18 to 30 who received the YFV17D yellow fever vaccine. The CDR3 coding sequence is TGCGCCAGCAACCAGGACGGTCGGGTAGATACGCAGTATTTT. Its translation is CASNQDGRVDTQYF.